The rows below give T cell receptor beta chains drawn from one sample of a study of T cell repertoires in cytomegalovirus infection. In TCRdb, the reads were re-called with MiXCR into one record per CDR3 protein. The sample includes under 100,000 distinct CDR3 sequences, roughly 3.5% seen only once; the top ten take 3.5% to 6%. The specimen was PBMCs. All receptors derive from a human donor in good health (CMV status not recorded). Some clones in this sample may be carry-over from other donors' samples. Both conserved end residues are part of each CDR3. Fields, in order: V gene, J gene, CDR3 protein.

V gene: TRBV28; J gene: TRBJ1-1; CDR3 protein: CASSLWMGRNTEAFF
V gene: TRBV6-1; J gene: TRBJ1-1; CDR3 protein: CASSSPGGRDRATEAFF
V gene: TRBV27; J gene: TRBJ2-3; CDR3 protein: CASSLGSGADTQYF
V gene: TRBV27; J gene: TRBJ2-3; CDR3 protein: CASSFVGSPKDTQYF
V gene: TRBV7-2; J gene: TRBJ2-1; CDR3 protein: CASIPQRASRDNEQFF
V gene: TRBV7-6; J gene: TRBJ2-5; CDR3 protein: CASGGYQETQYF
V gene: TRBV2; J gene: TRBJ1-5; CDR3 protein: CASRGEGQPQHF
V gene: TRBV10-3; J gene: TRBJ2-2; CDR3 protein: CAIPKLGNGELFF
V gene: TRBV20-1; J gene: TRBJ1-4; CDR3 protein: CSAFDTGGGEKLFF
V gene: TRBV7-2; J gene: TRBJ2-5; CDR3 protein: CASSLGSSGPRETQYF
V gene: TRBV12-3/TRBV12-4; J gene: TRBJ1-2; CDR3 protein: CASSLRQKAGGYTF
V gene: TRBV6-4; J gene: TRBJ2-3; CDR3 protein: CASSDIAGSTDTQYF
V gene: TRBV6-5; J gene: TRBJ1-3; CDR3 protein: CASSYSVGAGNTIYF
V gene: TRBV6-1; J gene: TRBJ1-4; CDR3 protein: CASTRTGPYNEKLFF
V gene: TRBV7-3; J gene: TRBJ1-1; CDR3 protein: CASSLRRINTEAFF
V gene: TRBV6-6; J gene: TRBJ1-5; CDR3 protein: CASSYSSVSNQPQHF
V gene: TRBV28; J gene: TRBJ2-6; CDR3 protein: CASTPGQTSGANVLTF
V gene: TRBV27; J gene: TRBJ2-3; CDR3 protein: CAGRGSTDTQYF
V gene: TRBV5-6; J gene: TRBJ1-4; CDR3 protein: CASSRAVSTNEKLFF
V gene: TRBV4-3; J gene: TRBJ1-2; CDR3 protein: CASSQPGQDYGYTF
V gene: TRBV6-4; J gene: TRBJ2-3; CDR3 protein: CASSDGTSGDTQYF
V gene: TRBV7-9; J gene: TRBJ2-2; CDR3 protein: CASINAGTDAGELFF
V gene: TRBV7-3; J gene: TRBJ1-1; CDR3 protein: CASSSGTGAPRRAFF
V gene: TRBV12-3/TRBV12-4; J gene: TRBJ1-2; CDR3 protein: CASSLTGQGGYTF
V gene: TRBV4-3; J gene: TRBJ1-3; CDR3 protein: CASSQEHGNTIYF
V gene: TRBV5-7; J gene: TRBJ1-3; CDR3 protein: CASIGGQSTTGNTIYF
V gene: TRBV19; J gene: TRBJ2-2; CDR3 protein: CAIRTGNTGELFF
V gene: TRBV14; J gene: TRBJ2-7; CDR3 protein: CASSQARTEQYF